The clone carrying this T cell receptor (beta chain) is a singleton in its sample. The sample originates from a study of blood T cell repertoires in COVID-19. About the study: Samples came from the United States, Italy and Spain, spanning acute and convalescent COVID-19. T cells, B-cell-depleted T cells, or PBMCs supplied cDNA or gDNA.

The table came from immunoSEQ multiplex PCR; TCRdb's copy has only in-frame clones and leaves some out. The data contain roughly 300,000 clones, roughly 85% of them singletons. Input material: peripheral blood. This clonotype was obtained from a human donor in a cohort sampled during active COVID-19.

DNA of the CDR3: TGTGCCAGCACTTGGGACTCCAAAGGGAATGAGCAGTTCTTC. Protein product: CASTWDSKGNEQFF. The genes are TRBV28 and TRBJ2-1, with D possibly TRBD2 on 6 matching bases. V shed 7 bases and J shed 7 bases, with 17 bases lying between them. Germline V gene lookup returns CDR1 MDHEN and CDR2 SYDVKM. The CDR3 consists of 14 residues.